A single sample is the source of the 8 T cell receptor beta chains below, sequenced in a study of lymphopenia after photon versus proton radiotherapy (dated 2019 in TCRdb). Receptor amplification or capture employed the immunoSEQ multiplex PCR assay. TCRdb stores this immuneACCESS table with in-frame sequences only. Part of the clones is absent; in the studies checked, under half of the shortfall reflects unresolved V genes, and no reason is known for the rest. The sample table lists some 76,000 clones, about nine tenths of them with a count of one. The top ten hold 2.2% of the sample. The sequencing here drew on peripheral blood, taken from a patient treated with photon-based radiotherapy. These receptors originate from a woman aged 40 to 50 with cholangiocarcinoma.

The V gene is TRBV27, the J gene TRBJ1-1, with TRBD1 matching over 8 bases. Germline V gives CDR1 MNHEY, CDR2 SMNVEV (reference sequence). The V gene end was trimmed by 0 bases and the J gene end by 6 bases; junction bases not matched to a gene: 3. This CDR3 comprises 14 residues. CDR3 in DNA: TGTGCCAGCAGTTTATCCGGGACAGGCCCTGAAGCTTTCTTT. Encoded protein: CASSLSGTGPEAFF.

This chain connects TRBV6-5 to TRBJ1-1, with 7 bases fitting TRBD1. The V gene end was trimmed by 5 bases and the J gene end by 6 bases; junction bases not matched to a gene: 6. There are 13 residues in the CDR3. The germline V gene encodes CDR1 MNHEY and CDR2 SVGAGI. The CDR3 here is CASSPGGWAEAFF. CDR3 coding DNA: TGTGCCAGCAGTCCAGGGGGTTGGGCTGAAGCTTTCTTT.

The V and J genes are TRBV7-9 and TRBJ2-7, with D perhaps given as TRBD1 or TRBD2 (6 bases each). CDR3 length equals 15 residues. Trimming took off 5 bases at V and 0 bases at J, with 14 bases between the two ends. Germline values: CDR1 SEHNR, CDR2 FQNEAQ (reference sequence). The CDR3 reads CASSQEGGSSYEQYF. Written as DNA, the CDR3 is TGTGCCAGCAGCCAAGAGGGGGGAAGCTCCTACGAGCAGTACTTC.

The chain recombines TRBV29-1 with TRBJ1-2; 7 bases map to TRBD1. This CDR3 comprises 12 residues. J lost 1 base, V lost 6 bases, and 2 bases had no gene match. Per germline, CDR1 SQVTM and CDR2 ANQGSEA. The CDR3 DNA reads as TGCAGCGTCCGGGACAGTAACTATGGCTACACCTTC. It specifies CSVRDSNYGYTF.

J is TRBJ1-2 and V is TRBV4-1; no reliable D call. V gave up 4 bases and J gave up 4 bases, with 22 bases separating them. Per the germline V gene, CDR1 is MGHRA and CDR2 is YSYEKL. CDR3 length equals 17 residues. CDR3 residues: CASSPSSNSLSGYGYTF. Written as DNA, the CDR3 is TGCGCCAGCAGCCCGTCATCCAATTCGCTATCTGGCTATGGCTACACCTTC.

The chain is built from TRBV7-3 and TRBJ2-2, with D perhaps TRBD2 (5 bases). CDR3 length equals 16 residues. Trimming took off 0 bases at V and 6 bases at J, with 14 bases between the two ends. CDR1 SGHTA and CDR2 FQGTGA come from the germline V gene. Here the CDR3 DNA reads TGTGCCAGCAGCTTAACCCCGGTTTGGGGAGCCGGGGAGCTGTTTTTT. This translates into CASSLTPVWGAGELFF.

The chain employs TRBV7-8 and TRBJ2-7, with D possibly matching TRBD2 (5 bases). The CDR3 length is 16 residues. V was cut by 5 bases and J by 2 bases, with 19 bases left in between. The germline gives CDR1 SGHVS, CDR2 FQNEAQ. The CDR3 loop reads CASSPEGYQLTYEQYF. The DNA of the CDR3 is TGTGCCAGCAGCCCCGAGGGCTACCAATTAACCTACGAGCAGTACTTC. Filled out from reference TRBV7-8 and TRBJ2-7, the complete variable domain reads GAGVSQSPRYKVAKRGQDVALRCDPISGHVSLFWYQQALGQGPEFLTYFQNEAQLDKSGLPSDRFFAERPEGSVSTLKIQRTQQEDSAVYLCASSPEGYQLTYEQYFGPGTRLTVT.

This clone was observed once. The chain recombines TRBV27 with TRBJ1-6, with 10 bases identical to TRBD1. From germline, CDR1 is MNHEY and CDR2 SMNVEV (reference sequence). The V gene end was trimmed by 6 bases and the J gene end by 7 bases; junction bases not matched to a gene: 9. This CDR3 has 16 residues. The CDR3 sequence is CASRVTGTGENSPLHF. The CDR3 DNA is TGTGCCAGCAGAGTAACCGGGACAGGGGAAAATTCACCCCTCCACTTT.